Each of the 32 T cell receptor beta chains below was sequenced from the same sample in a study of beta chain bispecific antibodies for T cell cancers. General study points: The leukemia cells, rather than normal T cells, gave most of the targeted TRBV signal.

Their target antigens are unknown. MiXCR, run by TCRdb on the 5' RACE reads, gives a single entry per CDR3 protein. The sample holds about 17,000 distinct CDR3 sequences, approximately 2.2% seen once. Blood mononuclear cells were expanded for two to three days using either OKT3 anti-CD3 antibody or CD3/CD28 beads. Sequenced material: healthy donor T cells cultured with leukemia cells. These receptors were collected from a human donor in good health. Some clones in this sample may be carry-over from other donors' samples.

Judged by abundance, this clonotype is medium-sized. CDR3 sequence: CSAGGGSYEQYF. The CDR3 region has the DNA TGCAGTGCGGGGGGGGGTTCCTACGAGCAGTACTTC. The chain couples TRBV20-1 to TRBJ2-7; 7 positions match TRBD2. Trimming removed 6 bases from V and 1 base from J; junction bases left unmatched: 3. Germline V lookup: CDR1 DFQATT, CDR2 SNEGSKA (reference sequence). The CDR3 loop spans 12 amino acids.

This clonotype is medium-sized within its sample. The rearrangement joins TRBV5-4 to TRBJ2-2; no clear D. The V and J ends lost 4 bases and 6 bases respectively, with 13 bases between them. There are 14 residues in the CDR3. Per the germline V gene, CDR1 is SGHNT and CDR2 is YYREEE (reference sequence). CDR3 in amino acids: CASSLPDQPGELFF. CDR3 sequence (DNA): TGTGCCAGCAGCCTCCCTGACCAACCCGGGGAGCTGTTTTTT.

This clonotype was observed many times. The CDR3 here is CASSPSSGGTNEQFF. CDR3 coding DNA: TGTGCCAGCAGCCCCTCTTCGGGGGGAACCAATGAGCAGTTCTTC. The rearrangement joins TRBV7-6 to TRBJ2-1; 7 bases are a match to TRBD2. After removal of 5 bases from V and 6 bases from J, the junction contained 10 bases not matched to a gene. This CDR3 region has 15 residues. Germline V gives CDR1 SGHVS, CDR2 FNYEAQ.

In this sample, this clonotype is medium-sized. The V gene is TRBV9, the J gene TRBJ2-3; D unclear. This CDR3 is 18 amino acids long. Germline values: CDR1 SGDLS, CDR2 YYNGEE. V was shortened by 3 bases and J by 3 bases, with 23 bases between the two germline ends. CDR3 sequence: CASSGLIAFGGITDTQYF. DNA of the CDR3: TGTGCCAGCAGCGGCCTCATTGCGTTTGGCGGAATTACAGATACGCAGTATTTT.

This clonotype was found many times. This chain links TRBV18 with TRBJ2-1; the D gene is possibly TRBD1 (6 bases). Trimming removed 3 bases from V and 0 bases from J, with 12 bases in between. CDR1 KGHSH and CDR2 LQKENI come from the germline V gene. The CDR3 has 16 amino acids. The CDR3 region is CASSPTRGRSYNEQFF. Here the CDR3 DNA reads TGTGCCAGCTCACCCACCAGGGGTCGCTCCTACAATGAGCAGTTCTTC.

Concerning this clonotype itself: This may arise from a read error, as a much more abundant clone is one base away. V is TRBV12-3 or TRBV12-4 and J is TRBJ1-1; D may be TRBD1 (6 bases). This CDR3 is built from 14 residues. DNA of the CDR3: TGTGCCAGCAGCCTTTTTCAGGGGAACACTGGAGCTTTCTTT. This codes for CASSLFQGNTGAFF.

The table lists this clonotype with many counts. The chain is built from TRBV20-1 and TRBJ2-3; no clear D gene. This CDR3 is 12 amino acids long. V lost 1 base and J lost 9, with 11 bases in between. From germline, CDR1 is DFQATT and CDR2 SNEGSKA (reference sequence). Written as DNA, the CDR3 is TGCAGTGCTAGAGTGAGATGGGAAACGCAGTATTTT. Translation gives CSARVRWETQYF.

This clonotype has at least ten counts. The rearrangement joins TRBV7-2 to TRBJ2-3; no firm D call. CDR1 is SGHTA, CDR2 FQGNSA, per germline. V was trimmed by 3 bases and J by 4 bases, leaving 8 bases between them. The CDR3 is 13 amino acids. CDR3 protein: CASSFITADTQYF. The CDR3, as DNA: TGTGCCAGCAGCTTTATAACAGCAGATACGCAGTATTTT. Full variable domain (remainder filled in from reference TRBV7-2 and TRBJ2-3): GAGVSQSPSNKVTEKGKDVELRCDPISGHTALYWYRQSLGQGLEFLIYFQGNSAPDKSGLPSDRFSAERTGGSVSTLTIQRTQQEDSAVYLCASSFITADTQYFGPGTRLTVL.

This clonotype was observed many times. The chain has TRBV5-1 and TRBJ2-3; D is perhaps TRBD1 (6 bases). The CDR3 sequence is 16 residues long. CDR1 and CDR2 from the germline V gene are SGHRS and YFSETQ. Trimming removed 0 bases at V and 0 bases at J, with 11 bases between. The CDR3 is CASSLGAGTSTDTQYF. The CDR3 DNA sequence: TGCGCCAGCAGCTTGGGGGCCGGGACAAGCACAGATACGCAGTATTTT.

The sample holds many counts of this clonotype. The chain has TRBV5-6 and TRBJ2-1; D possibly corresponds to TRBD2 (6 bases). V was clipped by 2 bases and J by 9 bases, with 15 bases between them. From germline, CDR1 is SGHDT and CDR2 YYEEEE. The CDR3 loop spans 14 amino acids. CDR3 loop: CASSFQILGGEQFF. DNA for the CDR3: TGTGCCAGCAGCTTTCAGATTCTGGGGGGTGAGCAGTTCTTC.

This clonotype rates as medium-sized. This chain uses TRBV6-6 with TRBJ2-3, with 12 bases fitting TRBD2. Germline lookup yields CDR1 MNHNY and CDR2 SVGAGI (reference sequence). The V and J ends lost 4 bases and 4 bases, in that order; junction bases with no gene match: 3. This CDR3 contains 15 residues. The DNA of the CDR3 is TGTGCCAGCAGTTCACCTAGCGGGGGGGCAGATACGCAGTATTTT. It yields the protein CASSSPSGGADTQYF.

The sample holds many counts of this clonotype. The V gene is TRBV7-2, the J gene TRBJ2-1; 9 bases map to TRBD2. Germline lookup yields CDR1 SGHTA and CDR2 FQGNSA. The CDR3 spans 15 residues. The V segment lost 1 base and the J segment 7 bases; nucleotides outside the gene matches: 5. As DNA, the CDR3 is TGTGCCAGCAGCTTAGTAGCGGGGGAGCTTAATGAGCAGTTCTTC. Amino acid sequence: CASSLVAGELNEQFF.

In this sample, this clonotype turned up many times. The genes are TRBV27 and TRBJ1-2, with D perhaps matching TRBD1 (6 bases). The CDR3 is 15 amino acids. The V end was cut by 4 bases, the J end by 5 bases, with 17 bases between. Germline-derived CDR1 and CDR2 are MNHEY and SMNVEV (reference sequence). CDR3: CASSSGGGSGYGYTF. CDR3 DNA: TGTGCCAGCAGTTCGGGGGGCGGTTCAGGGTATGGCTACACCTTC.

About this clonotype: A much larger clone sits a single nucleotide away, making a read error possible. The chain uses TRBV5-1 and TRBJ1-2, with 7 bases identical to TRBD1. Germline V gene sequence: CDR1 SGHRS, CDR2 YFSETQ. This CDR3 contains 15 residues. CDR3 nucleotide sequence: TGCGCCAGCAGCTTGGTGGCAGGGGGAGGCTATGGCTGCACCTTC. The encoded protein is CASSLVAGGGYGCTF.

This clonotype was observed at least ten times. The chain carries TRBV6-1 and TRBJ1-1, with D hard to call. V shed 2 bases and J shed 6 bases, with 37 bases lying between them. The length of the CDR3 is 22 residues. Looked up from germline, CDR1 is MNHNS and CDR2 is SASEGT. CDR3 DNA sequence: TGTGCCAGCAGTGAAAGTCGCCGTCCAGGAGCGATGTTGCATACGGCGGTGTCTGAAGCTTTCTTT. The encoded protein is CASSESRRPGAMLHTAVSEAFF.

This clonotype was counted many times. V and J are TRBV28 and TRBJ1-4; 10 bases align to TRBD1. The junction had 15 bases not matched to a gene; V was cut back by 6 bases and J by 2 bases. Germline V gene data show CDR1 as MDHEN and CDR2 as SYDVKM. This CDR3 has 19 residues. In nucleotides, the CDR3 is TGTGCCAGCAGCCCTCGGACAGGGGGTGTTACTGCTACTAATGAAAAACTGTTTTTT. Translating it yields CASSPRTGGVTATNEKLFF.

This clonotype was observed at least ten times. V usage is TRBV28 and J usage is TRBJ1-2; 12 bases are shared with TRBD1. Germline V lookup: CDR1 MDHEN, CDR2 SYDVKM. V gave up 5 bases and J gave up 4 bases; unmatched junction bases: 17. The CDR3 sequence is 19 residues long. This chain's CDR3 is CASSLRPGTGGLNSYGYTF. The CDR3 DNA sequence: TGTGCCAGCAGTCTGAGACCGGGGACAGGGGGCTTGAATAGCTATGGCTACACCTTC.

This clonotype was recorded at least ten times. The chain uses TRBV2 and TRBJ1-5; TRBD1 agrees at 8 bases. The CDR3 totals 16 residues. The V and J ends lost 4 bases and 3 bases, in that order; junction bases with no gene match: 8. Per germline, CDR1 SNHLY and CDR2 FYNNEI. As DNA, the CDR3 is TGTGCCAGCAGTGGACTACAGGGGGGACTCAATCAGCCCCAGCATTTT. Encoded protein: CASSGLQGGLNQPQHF. Together with reference TRBV2 and TRBJ1-5, the CDR3 gives the full variable domain: EPEVTQTPSHQVTQMGQEVILRCVPISNHLYFYWYRQILGQKVEFLVSFYNNEISEKSEIFDDQFSVERPDGSNFTLKIRSTKLEDSAMYFCASSGLQGGLNQPQHFGDGTRLSIL.

This clonotype came up many times. The chain is built from TRBV5-1 and TRBJ1-2; a possible D gene is TRBD1 (6 bases). V was clipped by 6 bases and J by 0 bases, with 24 bases between them. This CDR3 contains 18 residues. CDR1 is SGHRS, CDR2 YFSETQ, per germline. The CDR3 nucleotides are TGCGCCAGCACTTCAACCCGGGAGACAGGAGCTTCTAACTATGGCTACACCTTC. It specifies CASTSTRETGASNYGYTF.

The sample holds many counts of this clonotype. The chain carries TRBV5-1 and TRBJ1-1, with D possibly TRBD1 on 5 matching bases. Germline CDR1 reads SGHRS; CDR2 reads YFSETQ. The CDR3 runs 14 residues. Trimming shortened V by 0 bases and J by 6 bases, and 12 bases separated the two germline ends. CDR3 DNA: TGCGCCAGCAGCTTGGCTGGGGGATGGGCTGAAGCTTTCTTT. Protein product: CASSLAGGWAEAFF.

This clonotype was detected ten times or more. The chain recombines TRBV19 with TRBJ1-6; D not resolved. The CDR3 has 15 amino acids. V shed 5 bases and J shed 6 bases, with 14 bases lying between them. Germline values: CDR1 LNHDA, CDR2 SQIVND (reference sequence). CDR3 DNA: TGTGCCAGTAGTCCCTACGGAACCTTTAATTCACCCCTCCACTTT. Amino acid sequence: CASSPYGTFNSPLHF.

In its sample, this clonotype is medium-sized. The genes are TRBV20-1 and TRBJ2-1; D gene unclear. Germline CDR1 is DFQATT and CDR2 is SNEGSKA (reference sequence). V shed 4 bases and J shed 0 bases, with 10 bases lying between them. The CDR3 consists of 14 residues. The CDR3 DNA is TGCAGTGCTATCACAGAATTCTCCTACAATGAGCAGTTCTTC. Its translation: CSAITEFSYNEQFF.

This clonotype was counted at least ten times. The chain uses TRBV24-1 and TRBJ2-1; TRBD1 might be the D (6 bases). The V gene lost 7 bases and the J gene lost 7 bases, with 16 bases spanning the gap. The CDR3 is made up of 14 amino acids. Germline values: CDR1 KGHDR, CDR2 SFDVKD. In DNA form, the CDR3 reads TGTGCCACCAGCCGGGACACCCAGGGGAATGAGCAGTTCTTC. It translates to CATSRDTQGNEQFF.

This clonotype was seen at least ten times. The chain is built from TRBV5-1 and TRBJ2-1; D might be TRBD1 or TRBD2, each matching 5 bases. From germline, CDR1 is SGHRS and CDR2 YFSETQ. V lost 0 bases and J lost 9, with 7 bases in between. The CDR3 contains 12 residues. The CDR3 nucleotides are TGCGCCAGCAGCTTGGGGGGGACTGAGCAGTTCTTC. Protein: CASSLGGTEQFF.

At least ten counts were recorded for this clonotype. The V call is TRBV5-5, the J call TRBJ2-5; 10 bases match TRBD2. Germline V CDR1 and CDR2: SGHKS, YYEKEE (reference sequence). V was pared by 5 bases and J by 1 base, with 8 bases of the junction left unmatched. The CDR3 contains 16 residues. CDR3 sequence: CASRASGGDLQETQYF. The CDR3 nucleotides are TGTGCCAGCAGAGCTAGCGGGGGCGACCTCCAAGAGACCCAGTACTTC.

This clonotype occurred many times. The chain recombines TRBV29-1 with TRBJ2-1; D unclear. Germline V gene sequence: CDR1 SQVTM, CDR2 ANQGSEA. The V end lost 7 bases, the J end lost 6 bases, and 7 bases lay between the germline ends. The length of the CDR3 is 10 residues. For the CDR3, the DNA is TGCAGCGCCGCCAGCAATGAGCAGTTCTTC. This codes for CSAASNEQFF.

This clonotype was detected many times. V is TRBV20-1 and J is TRBJ2-7, with TRBD1 matching 10 bases. CDR1 and CDR2 (germline): DFQATT, SNEGSKA (reference sequence). After removal of 2 bases from V and 1 base from J, the junction contained 8 bases not matched to a gene. This CDR3 is 16 amino acids long. CDR3 sequence: CSARHSDRGLSYEQYF. CDR3 nucleotide sequence: TGCAGTGCTAGACATTCGGACAGGGGGTTATCCTACGAGCAGTACTTC.

This clonotype was counted many times. This sequence joins TRBV7-8 and TRBJ2-1; TRBD2 agrees at 7 bases. Per germline, CDR1 SGHVS and CDR2 FQNEAQ. This CDR3 comprises 16 residues. V trimming: 4 bases; J trimming: 0 bases; junction bases outside the gene matches: 6. The chain's CDR3 is CASSSPGGVSYNEQFF. The DNA for the CDR3 is TGTGCCAGCAGCTCCCCTGGGGGGGTCTCCTACAATGAGCAGTTCTTC.

In this sample, this clonotype turned up many times. CDR3: CASSYVRGSEAFF. CDR3 DNA: TGTGCCAGCAGTTACGTGCGGGGTTCTGAAGCTTTCTTT. The genes are TRBV6-5 and TRBJ1-1; D remains unclear. V lost 2 bases and J 6 bases, leaving 10 bases between the germline ends. CDR1 and CDR2 from the germline V gene are MNHEY and SVGAGI. This CDR3 contains 13 residues.

This clonotype was observed at least ten times. This chain connects TRBV7-8 to TRBJ2-7, with 7 bases fitting TRBD2. J was trimmed by 3 bases and V by 2 bases; bases with no gene match: 22. Germline lookup yields CDR1 SGHVS and CDR2 FQNEAQ. CDR3 size: 20 residues. As DNA, the CDR3 is TGTGCCAGCAGCTTAAAGGAGGGGCCCTATGACCTTGGGGGGGACTACGAGCAGTACTTC. This sequence encodes CASSLKEGPYDLGGDYEQYF.

This clonotype has at least ten counts. The J gene is TRBJ2-7, the V gene TRBV13; possibly TRBD2 for D (6 bases). The CDR3 sequence is 12 residues long. Between the trimmed V and J ends, which lost 2 bases and 5 bases, there was a span of 7 bases. CDR1 is PRHDT, CDR2 FYEKMQ, per germline (reference sequence). The CDR3 region has the DNA TGTGCCAGCAGCTTAAGGGAGGACGAGCAGTACTTC. Its protein product is CASSLREDEQYF.

This clonotype was detected ten times or more. The chain is built from TRBV20-1 and TRBJ2-7, with 13 bases matching TRBD2. Germline assignment: CDR1 DFQATT and CDR2 SNEGSKA (reference sequence). This CDR3 region has 13 residues. Trimming removed 6 bases from V and 4 bases from J; junction bases left unmatched: 3. The CDR3 nucleotides read TGCAGTGCCAGGACTAGCGGGGGTTACGAGCAGTACTTC. It codes for CSARTSGGYEQYF.